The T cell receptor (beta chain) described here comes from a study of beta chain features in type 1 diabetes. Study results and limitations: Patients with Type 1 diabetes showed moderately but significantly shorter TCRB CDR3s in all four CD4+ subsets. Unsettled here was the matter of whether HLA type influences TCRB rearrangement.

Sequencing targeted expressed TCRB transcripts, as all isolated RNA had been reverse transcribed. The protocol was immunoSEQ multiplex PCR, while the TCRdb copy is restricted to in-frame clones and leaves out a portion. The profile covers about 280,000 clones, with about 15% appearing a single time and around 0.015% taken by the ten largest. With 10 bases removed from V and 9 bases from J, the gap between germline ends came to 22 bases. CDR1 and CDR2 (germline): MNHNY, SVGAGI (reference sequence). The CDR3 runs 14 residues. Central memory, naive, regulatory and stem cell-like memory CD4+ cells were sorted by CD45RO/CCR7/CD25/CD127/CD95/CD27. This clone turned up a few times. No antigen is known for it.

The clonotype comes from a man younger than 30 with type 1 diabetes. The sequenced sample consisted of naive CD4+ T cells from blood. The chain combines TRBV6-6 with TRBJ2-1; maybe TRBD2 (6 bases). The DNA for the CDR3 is TGTGCCATCTCATATGTGGGGGGTAGGCGTGAGCAGTTCTTC. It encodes CAISYVGGRREQFF.